Listed below are T cell receptor beta chains from one sample, sequenced in a study of blood T cell repertoires in COVID-19. Sequenced by immunoSEQ multiplex PCR; TCRdb stores in-frame clones only, minus some. The data contain roughly 120,000 clones, almost 85% of them singletons. Material for sequencing was peripheral blood. The receptors derive from a man aged 70 or older with active or convalescent COVID-19. The CDR3 runs from the conserved cysteine through the conserved F or W. The D gene is left open where the match is weak. Rows give clone size only sometimes, using once, few, many, or a class for an expanded clone.

V gene	CDR3 length	D gene	J gene	clone size	CDR3 DNA	CDR3 protein
TRBV24-1	16	-	TRBJ1-5	-	TGTGCCACCAGTGAATCCGGGACATCTAGCAATCAGCCCCAGCATTTT	CATSESGTSSNQPQHF
TRBV5-8	18	-	TRBJ2-3	-	TGTGCCAGCAGCTTGCCCCTTGGGCTGGGGCCATCCACAGATACGCAGTATTTT	CASSLPLGLGPSTDTQYF
TRBV28	17	TRBD2	TRBJ2-1	-	TGTGCCAGCAGTTTAAGGGGTGGCGGGAGGGGGTACAATGAGCAGTTCTTC	CASSLRGGGRGYNEQFF
TRBV4-3	15	TRBD1	TRBJ1-1	-	TGCGCCAGCAGCCGAACAACAGGGGTGAACACTGAAGCTTTCTTT	CASSRTTGVNTEAFF
TRBV12-3/TRBV12-4	13	TRBD1	TRBJ1-1	-	TGTGCCAGCACTAGGGACAGGGCCACTGAAGCTTTCTTT	CASTRDRATEAFF
TRBV5-4	13	TRBD1	TRBJ1-1	-	TGTGCCAGCAGCCTCGGGACAGACACTGAAGCTTTCTTT	CASSLGTDTEAFF
TRBV5-4	16	TRBD1	TRBJ2-7	-	TGTGCCAGCAGCTTGGGGGCCCGGGACAGGGGCAACGAGCAGTACTTC	CASSLGARDRGNEQYF
TRBV19	15	TRBD2	TRBJ2-7	-	TGTGCCAGTAGTATTAGCGGGAGAGCCTCCCACGAGCAGTACTTC	CASSISGRASHEQYF
TRBV19	12	-	TRBJ1-6	-	TGTGCCAGTAGTATTCTGTTATCACCCCTCCACTTT	CASSILLSPLHF
TRBV24-1	14	-	TRBJ2-1	-	TGTGCCACCAGTGATTTGCCGGGGAACAATGAGCAGTTCTTC	CATSDLPGNNEQFF
TRBV19	16	-	TRBJ2-1	-	TGTGCCAGTAGTTCACGGGGCTCCCTGGGGGGCAATGAGCAGTTCTTC	CASSSRGSLGGNEQFF
TRBV27	14	-	TRBJ1-6	-	TGTGCCAGCAGTTTATCAGGGGGATATTCACCCCTCCACTTT	CASSLSGGYSPLHF
TRBV28	15	-	TRBJ1-1	-	TGTGCCAGCAGCTCTGACAGTATAGGTATCACTGAAGCTTTCTTT	CASSSDSIGITEAFF
TRBV5-1	14	-	TRBJ1-2	-	TGCGCCAGCAGCTTAGGATCAGGGGTTTATGGCTACACCTTC	CASSLGSGVYGYTF
TRBV6-5	15	TRBD2	TRBJ2-7	few	TGTGCCAGCAGTAGCTGGACTAGCGGGTTCTACGAGCAGTACTTC	CASSSWTSGFYEQYF
TRBV18	17	-	TRBJ1-3	once	TGTGCCAGCTCACCACCTGGGCAAAAGAGCTCTGGAAACACCATATATTTT	CASSPPGQKSSGNTIYF
TRBV5-5	15	-	TRBJ1-1	-	TGTGCCAGCAGCTTGTTACAGGGTGTAGGCACTGAAGCTTTCTTT	CASSLLQGVGTEAFF
TRBV7-6	15	TRBD1	TRBJ2-1	-	TGTGCCAGCAGCATCAATACCGGGACAGGGTATGAGCAGTTCTTC	CASSINTGTGYEQFF
TRBV4-2	15	TRBD2	TRBJ2-3	-	TGTGCCAGCAGCCAAGGACTAGCGGGACCAGATACGCAGTATTTT	CASSQGLAGPDTQYF
TRBV25-1	15	TRBD1	TRBJ2-5	-	TGTGCCAGCAGCCCAGCCGGGACAGGGAAAGAGACCCAGTACTTC	CASSPAGTGKETQYF
TRBV28	14	TRBD1	TRBJ1-5	-	TGTGCCAGCAGTTTAGCAGGGGGCCATCAGCCCCAGCATTTT	CASSLAGGHQPQHF
TRBV28	13	-	TRBJ1-1	-	TGTGCCATCCATAGGGGGTTAGGGACTGAAGCTTTCTTT	CAIHRGLGTEAFF
TRBV6-6	16	TRBD1	TRBJ1-4	-	TGTGCCAGCAGAGACAGGGCAGCTCGGGTTGGGGAAAAACTGTTTTTT	CASRDRAARVGEKLFF
TRBV25-1	12	-	TRBJ2-3	once	TGTGCCAGCAGTGCGGGGGCAGATACGCAGTATTTT	CASSAGADTQYF
TRBV29-1	14	TRBD1	TRBJ1-1	-	TGCAGCGTTGAAAAGGGGGCAGGGTACACTGAAGCTTTCTTT	CSVEKGAGYTEAFF
TRBV12-3/TRBV12-4	13	-	TRBJ1-1	-	TGTGCCAGCAGTTACGGTATATACACTGAAGCTTTCTTT	CASSYGIYTEAFF
TRBV7-3	17	TRBD2	TRBJ2-1	few	TGTGCCAGCAGCTTATGGGCTAGCGGGGGGCAGTACAATGAGCAGTTCTTC	CASSLWASGGQYNEQFF
TRBV7-9	13	TRBD1	TRBJ1-2	-	TGTGCCAGCAGCTCGACAGGGGACTATGGCTACACCTTC	CASSSTGDYGYTF
TRBV18	18	TRBD2	TRBJ2-4	few	TGTGCCAGCTCACCCCCACGGGGGGGCGAGACTAGAAAAAACATTCAGTACTTC	CASSPPRGGETRKNIQYF
TRBV28	13	-	TRBJ1-2	-	TGTGCCAGCAAAGAGGGGGGGTCCTATGGCTACACCTTC	CASKEGGSYGYTF
TRBV15	12	-	TRBJ2-1	-	TGTGCCACCAGCAGAGCCCAAAATGAGCAGTTCTTC	CATSRAQNEQFF
TRBV3-1/TRBV3-2	14	-	TRBJ2-7	-	TGTGCCAGCACTGGGACGCGGGACTCCAACGAGCAGTACTTC	CASTGTRDSNEQYF
TRBV27	16	TRBD1	TRBJ2-2	-	TGTGCCAGCAGGGGACAGGGGCTAATAAACACCGGGGAGCTGTTTTTT	CASRGQGLINTGELFF
TRBV9	11	-	TRBJ1-2	-	TGTGCCAGCAGCGCGAACTATGGCTACACCTTC	CASSANYGYTF
TRBV7-2	13	-	TRBJ1-2	once	TGTGCCAGCAGCTCCGGGGGGGGCTATGGCTACACCTTC	CASSSGGGYGYTF
TRBV5-1	15	TRBD2	TRBJ2-1	-	TGCGCCAGCAGCATTAGCGGGGGGCTTGGAAATGAGCAGTTCTTC	CASSISGGLGNEQFF
TRBV7-8	15	-	TRBJ1-1	-	TGTGCCAGCAGCCTAGGGGGGGGCAGGGGCACTGAAGCTTTCTTT	CASSLGGGRGTEAFF
TRBV6-5	15	-	TRBJ1-5	few	TGTGCCAGCAGCCCCCCGGACCTCGACAGTCAGCCCCAGCATTTT	CASSPPDLDSQPQHF
TRBV4-3	11	-	TRBJ1-5	-	TGCGCCAGCAGATGCAGGGTGCCCCAGCATTTT	CASRCRVPQHF
TRBV29-1	13	-	TRBJ1-4	-	TGCAGCGTTGAAGATAAAAAAAATGAAAAACTGTTTTTT	CSVEDKKNEKLFF
TRBV9	15	-	TRBJ2-5	-	TGTGCCAGCAGCGTAGAGGCTAGCAGAAAAGAGACCCAGTACTTC	CASSVEASRKETQYF
TRBV7-6	16	-	TRBJ2-1	-	TGTGCCAGCAGCTCCGAGCGGTTTAGCTCCTACAATGAGCAGTTCTTC	CASSSERFSSYNEQFF
TRBV5-4	14	-	TRBJ1-1	few	TGTGCCAGCAGCTTGGCTTACATGGACACTGAAGCTTTCTTT	CASSLAYMDTEAFF
TRBV5-1	15	TRBD2	TRBJ2-1	-	TGCGCCAGCAGGTCCGGGGGGGTCTCCTACAATGAGCAGTTCTTC	CASRSGGVSYNEQFF
TRBV30	15	TRBD2	TRBJ2-7	-	TGTGCCTGGAGTTGGACCGGGGGGGATTTGGAAGAGCAGTACTTC	CAWSWTGGDLEEQYF
TRBV18	15	-	TRBJ2-7	once	TGTGCCAGCTCACCACCGGAATCATACAGTTACGAGCAGTACTTC	CASSPPESYSYEQYF
TRBV7-2	15	-	TRBJ1-6	-	TGTGCCAGCAGCTTAAGGGCGGGCGTAGGGTCACCCCTCCACTTT	CASSLRAGVGSPLHF
TRBV28	16	TRBD1	TRBJ1-1	-	TGTGCCAGCATCGACTCGGGGACAGGGAGAAACACTGAAGCTTTCTTT	CASIDSGTGRNTEAFF
TRBV25-1	15	TRBD1	TRBJ2-2	-	TGTGCCAGCACCCCGGACAGGGGGCGTATCGGGGAGCTGTTTTTT	CASTPDRGRIGELFF
TRBV5-5	13	-	TRBJ1-5	-	TGTGCCAGCAGCTTGGCCCCGGTTCAGCCCCAGCATTTT	CASSLAPVQPQHF
TRBV6-1	16	-	TRBJ2-1	-	TGTGCCAGCAGTGAGAGGGCGGGAAGGGTAGGCAATGAGCAGTTCTTC	CASSERAGRVGNEQFF
TRBV6-5	12	-	TRBJ2-7	-	TGTGCCAGCAGTACGACGGCGGGGGAGCAGTACTTC	CASSTTAGEQYF